This is a list of T cell receptor beta chains from one sample in a study of blood T cell repertoires in COVID-19. Libraries were prepared by immunoSEQ multiplex PCR; TCRdb keeps only in-frame clonotypes and omits some of them. The profile shows over 130,000 clones, around 82% of them singletons. Sample: peripheral blood. The receptor source for this set is a human donor in a cohort sampled during active COVID-19. CDR3s include the opening cysteine and the closing phenylalanine or tryptophan. A D gene is named only where the DNA matches it firmly. Rows give clone size only sometimes, using once, few, many, or a class for an expanded clone.

>TRBV11-2|TRBJ1-1|.|.
CASSLEGRGRTEAFF
TGTGCCAGCAGCTTAGAAGGCAGGGGAAGGACTGAAGCTTTCTTT
>TRBV12-5|TRBJ2-3|few|.
CASGLVRLAGWTDTQYF
TGTGCTAGTGGTTTGGTACGGTTGGCAGGGTGGACAGATACGCAGTATTTT
>TRBV11-3|TRBJ2-7|once|TRBD1
CASSLGGGQGYDEQYF
TGTGCCAGCAGCTTAGGGGGGGGACAGGGGTACGACGAGCAGTACTTC
>TRBV4-1|TRBJ2-2|many|.
CASSQAGGELFF
TGCGCCAGCAGCCAAGCCGGCGGGGAGCTGTTTTTT
>TRBV3-1/TRBV3-2|TRBJ1-2|.|.
CASSPRGGFGYTF
TGTGCCAGCAGCCCAAGGGGGGGGTTCGGCTACACCTTC
>TRBV6-7|TRBJ2-7|.|TRBD1
CASSVRGREQYF
TGTGCCAGCAGTGTCAGGGGGCGGGAGCAGTACTTC
>TRBV6-4|TRBJ2-2|many|.
CASSPREDTGELFF
TGTGCCAGCAGTCCCAGGGAAGACACCGGGGAGCTGTTTTTT
>TRBV18|TRBJ1-1|.|.
CASSPQKGTEAFF
TGTGCCAGCTCACCCCAGAAGGGGACTGAAGCTTTCTTT
>TRBV6-1|TRBJ1-5|.|.
CASSEAGGGNQPQHF
TGTGCCAGCAGTGAAGCAGGCGGGGGCAATCAGCCCCAGCATTTT
>TRBV5-1|TRBJ2-1|.|TRBD1
CASRVGQSGNEQFF
TGCGCCAGCAGGGTGGGACAGTCTGGGAATGAGCAGTTCTTC
>TRBV3-1/TRBV3-2|TRBJ1-1|.|TRBD1
CASSQDGDSRGTEAFF
TGTGCCAGCAGCCAAGATGGGGACAGCCGGGGCACTGAAGCTTTCTTT
>TRBV9|TRBJ2-6|once|.
CASSGRNLGANVLTF
TGTGCCAGCAGCGGAAGAAACTTGGGGGCCAACGTCCTGACTTTC
>TRBV29-1|TRBJ2-7|.|.
CSVEDRGYEQYF
TGCAGCGTTGAAGATAGAGGGTATGAGCAGTACTTC
>TRBV2|TRBJ2-2|.|.
CASSELGHSNTGELFF
TGTGCCAGCAGTGAACTGGGCCACTCGAACACCGGGGAGCTGTTTTTT
>TRBV6-2/TRBV6-3|TRBJ1-1|.|.
CASSYSVWSLNTEAFF
TGTGCCAGCAGTTACAGCGTATGGTCGTTGAACACTGAAGCTTTCTTT
>TRBV5-1|TRBJ2-1|.|TRBD2
CASSSTPSGVYNEQFF
TGCGCCAGCAGCAGTACTCCTAGCGGGGTCTACAATGAGCAGTTCTTC
>TRBV10-3|TRBJ2-1|.|TRBD1
CAISASGQGGEQFF
TGTGCCATCAGTGCCTCCGGACAGGGTGGCGAGCAGTTCTTC
>TRBV7-6|TRBJ2-1|.|.
CASSLKAGLSSYNEQFF
TGTGCCAGCAGCTTAAAGGCGGGGCTGAGCTCCTACAATGAGCAGTTCTTC
>TRBV3-1/TRBV3-2|TRBJ2-7|.|TRBD1
CASSRTGPYEQYF
TGTGCCAGCAGCCGGACAGGGCCCTACGAGCAGTACTTC
>TRBV6-6|TRBJ1-2|.|.
CASSYKGGEGHYGYTF
TGTGCCAGCAGTTACAAAGGAGGGGAAGGCCACTATGGCTACACCTTC
>TRBV2|TRBJ1-6|.|TRBD1
CASMRDLDRNSPLHF
TGTGCCAGCATGCGGGATCTGGACAGGAATTCACCCCTCCACTTT
>TRBV11-3|TRBJ2-4|once|TRBD1
CASSFSLQGLQYF
TGTGCCAGCAGCTTTTCGTTACAGGGGCTTCAGTACTTC
>TRBV2|TRBJ1-4|.|TRBD1
CASSDRGATNEKLFF
TGTGCCAGCAGTGACAGGGGGGCCACTAATGAAAAACTGTTTTTT
>TRBV27|TRBJ1-2|.|.
CASTFKTLGQRYTF
TGTGCCAGCACTTTTAAGACCCTCGGACAACGGTACACCTTC
>TRBV24-1|TRBJ2-3|.|.
CATSRGRAGKTDTQYF
TGTGCCACCAGTCGCGGCAGGGCTGGAAAAACAGATACGCAGTATTTT
>TRBV7-8|TRBJ2-1|.|.
CASSLDSMNEQFF
TGTGCCAGCAGCTTAGACTCGATGAATGAGCAGTTCTTC
>TRBV9|TRBJ2-1|.|TRBD2
CASTHGGSGGDNEQFF
TGTGCCAGCACCCACGGGGGTAGCGGGGGAGACAATGAGCAGTTCTTC
>TRBV5-1|TRBJ1-5|.|TRBD1
CASSLAAGTGQPQHF
TGCGCCAGCAGCTTGGCGGCAGGGACAGGCCAGCCCCAGCATTTT
>TRBV28|TRBJ2-1|.|.
CASKDYRNEQFF
TGTGCCAGCAAGGACTACCGCAATGAGCAGTTCTTC
>TRBV5-3|TRBJ1-4|.|TRBD1
CARSKKPGQGGTNEKLFF
TGTGCCAGAAGCAAGAAGCCGGGACAGGGTGGCACTAATGAAAAACTGTTTTTT
>TRBV3-1/TRBV3-2|TRBJ2-7|.|.
CASSLADEQYF
TGTGCCAGCAGCCTAGCGGACGAGCAGTACTTC
>TRBV4-2|TRBJ2-7|.|.
CASSQDASGSYEQYF
TGTGCCAGCAGCCAAGATGCGTCAGGATCCTACGAGCAGTACTTC
>TRBV5-6|TRBJ2-1|.|TRBD1
CASTNIGQGTGEQFF
TGTGCCAGCACCAATATAGGACAGGGAACTGGTGAGCAGTTCTTC
>TRBV2|TRBJ2-6|.|.
CASNRVATGQGANVLTF
TGTGCCAGCAATCGGGTCGCCACAGGGCAGGGGGCCAACGTCCTGACTTTC
>TRBV3-1/TRBV3-2|TRBJ1-2|many|.
CASSLTGGDGYTF
TGTGCCAGCAGCCTGACGGGGGGCGATGGCTACACCTTC
>TRBV5-1|TRBJ2-3|.|TRBD1
CASSSRTGGTDTQYF
TGCGCCAGCAGCTCGAGGACAGGGGGCACAGATACGCAGTATTTT